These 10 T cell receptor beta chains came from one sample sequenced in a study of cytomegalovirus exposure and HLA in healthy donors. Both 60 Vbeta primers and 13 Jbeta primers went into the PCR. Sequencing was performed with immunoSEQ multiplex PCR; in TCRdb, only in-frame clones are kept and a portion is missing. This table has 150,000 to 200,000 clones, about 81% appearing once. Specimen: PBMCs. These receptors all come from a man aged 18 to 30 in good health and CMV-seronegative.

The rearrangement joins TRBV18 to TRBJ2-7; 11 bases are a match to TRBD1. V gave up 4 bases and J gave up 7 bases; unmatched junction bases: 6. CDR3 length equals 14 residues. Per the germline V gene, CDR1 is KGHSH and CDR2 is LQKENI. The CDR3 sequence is CASSLGQGAGEQYF. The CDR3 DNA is TGTGCCAGCTCACTTGGACAGGGGGCGGGTGAGCAGTACTTC.

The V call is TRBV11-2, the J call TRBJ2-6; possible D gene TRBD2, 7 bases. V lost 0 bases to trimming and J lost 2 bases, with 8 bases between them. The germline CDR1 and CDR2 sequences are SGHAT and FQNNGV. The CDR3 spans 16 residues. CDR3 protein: CASSLEGGAGANVLTF. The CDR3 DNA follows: TGTGCCAGCAGCTTAGAAGGGGGGGCTGGGGCCAACGTCCTGACTTTC.

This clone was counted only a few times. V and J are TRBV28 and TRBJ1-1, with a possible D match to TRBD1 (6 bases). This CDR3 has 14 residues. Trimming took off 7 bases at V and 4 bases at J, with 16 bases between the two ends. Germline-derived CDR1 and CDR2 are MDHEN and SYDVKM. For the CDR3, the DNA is TGTGCCAGCATCCTCCCAGGGGCGGGCACTGAAGCTTTCTTT. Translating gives CASILPGAGTEAFF.

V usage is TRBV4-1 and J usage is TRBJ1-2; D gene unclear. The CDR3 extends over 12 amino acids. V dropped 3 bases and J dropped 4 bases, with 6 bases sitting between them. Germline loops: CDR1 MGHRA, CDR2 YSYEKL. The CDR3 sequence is CASSQNGYGYTF. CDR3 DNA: TGCGCCAGCAGCCAGAACGGCTATGGCTACACCTTC.

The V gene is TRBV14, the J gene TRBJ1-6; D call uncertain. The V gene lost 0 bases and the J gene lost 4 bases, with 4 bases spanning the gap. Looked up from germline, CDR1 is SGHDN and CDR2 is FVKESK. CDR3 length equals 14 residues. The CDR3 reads CASSQDRYNSPLHF. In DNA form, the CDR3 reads TGTGCCAGCAGCCAAGATCGGTATAATTCACCCCTCCACTTT.

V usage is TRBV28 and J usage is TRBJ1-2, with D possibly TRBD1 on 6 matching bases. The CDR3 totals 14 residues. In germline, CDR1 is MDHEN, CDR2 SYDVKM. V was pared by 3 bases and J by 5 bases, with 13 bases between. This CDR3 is CASSFGRGEYGYTF. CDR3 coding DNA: TGTGCCAGCAGTTTCGGCAGGGGAGAGTATGGCTACACCTTC.

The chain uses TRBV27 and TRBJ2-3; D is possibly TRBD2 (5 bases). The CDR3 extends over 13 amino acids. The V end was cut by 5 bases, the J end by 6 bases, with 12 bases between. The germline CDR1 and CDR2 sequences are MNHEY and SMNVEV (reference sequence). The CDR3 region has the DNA TGTGCCAGCAGTCTGCCTCCGGGGGATACGCAGTATTTT. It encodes CASSLPPGDTQYF.

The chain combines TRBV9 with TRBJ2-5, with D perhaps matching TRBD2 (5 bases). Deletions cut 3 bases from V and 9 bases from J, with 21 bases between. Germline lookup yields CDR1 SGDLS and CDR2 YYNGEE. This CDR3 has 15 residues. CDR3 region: CASSASGNPALAQYF. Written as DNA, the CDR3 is TGTGCCAGCAGCGCCTCCGGGAACCCGGCGTTGGCCCAGTACTTC.

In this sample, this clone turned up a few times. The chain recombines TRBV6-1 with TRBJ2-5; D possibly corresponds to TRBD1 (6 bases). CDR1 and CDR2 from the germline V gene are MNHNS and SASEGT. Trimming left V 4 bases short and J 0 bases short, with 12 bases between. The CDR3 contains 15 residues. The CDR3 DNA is TGTGCCAGCAGTGGGAACAGGGAGTACCAAGAGACCCAGTACTTC. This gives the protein CASSGNREYQETQYF.

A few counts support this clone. The CDR3 spells CASRLGYSGVGSDTQYF. The CDR3 region has the DNA TGTGCCAGTCGGCTGGGTTATTCGGGGGTGGGATCAGATACGCAGTATTTT. The chain couples TRBV7-9 to TRBJ2-3; TRBD2 might be the D (6 bases). V dropped 9 bases and J dropped 4 bases, with 26 bases sitting between them. Germline lookup yields CDR1 SEHNR and CDR2 FQNEAQ (reference sequence). This CDR3 has 17 residues. Complete variable domain (other parts from reference TRBV7-9 and TRBJ2-3): DTGVSQNPRHKITKRGQNVTFRCDPISEHNRLYWYRQTLGQGPEFLTYFQNEAQLEKSRLLSDRFSAERPKGSFSTLEIQRTEQGDSAMYLCASRLGYSGVGSDTQYFGPGTRLTVL.